This T cell receptor beta chain stems from a study of T cell responses to AZD1222 COVID-19 vaccine. Study-level results: Most donors were white British, females outnumbered males, and clonal diversity was possibly underestimated.

CDR3 length: 15 amino acids. From germline, CDR1 is MNHEY and CDR2 SVGEGT. V lost 4 bases, J lost 0 bases, and 10 bases lay in between. Some clones are missing from TCRdb's copy, which holds only in-frame ones; the method was immunoSEQ multiplex PCR. The sample includes roughly 150,000 clones, around nine tenths seen only once; the top ten take roughly 2%. On this clone: Its specificity is not known.

The source is an adult in good health. The sequences come from peripheral blood, collected on day 0 of AZD1222 vaccination. The chain is built from TRBV6-2 or TRBV6-3 and TRBJ1-5; D is unresolved. DNA of the CDR3: TGTGCCAGCAGTTTTTTAAGGGATAGCAATCAGCCCCAGCATTTT. It yields the protein CASSFLRDSNQPQHF.